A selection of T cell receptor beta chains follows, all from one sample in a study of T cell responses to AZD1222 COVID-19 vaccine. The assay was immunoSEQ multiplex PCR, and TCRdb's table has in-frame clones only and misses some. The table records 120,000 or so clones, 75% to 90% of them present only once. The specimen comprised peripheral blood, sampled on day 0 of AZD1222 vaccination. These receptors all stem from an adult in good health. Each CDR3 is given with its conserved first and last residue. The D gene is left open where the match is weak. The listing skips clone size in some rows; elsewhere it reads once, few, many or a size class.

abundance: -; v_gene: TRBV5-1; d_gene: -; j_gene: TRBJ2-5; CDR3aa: CASSGNEETQYF; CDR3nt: TGCGCCAGCAGCGGAAATGAAGAGACCCAGTACTTC
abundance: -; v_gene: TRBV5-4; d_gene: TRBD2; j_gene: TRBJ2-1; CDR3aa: CASSRYERGGRDEQFF; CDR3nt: TGTGCCAGCAGCCGGTACGAGCGGGGGGGCCGGGATGAGCAGTTCTTC
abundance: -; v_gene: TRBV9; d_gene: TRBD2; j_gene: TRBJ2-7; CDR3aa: CASSARLAAESYEQYF; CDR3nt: TGTGCCAGCAGCGCCAGACTAGCGGCAGAGTCCTACGAGCAGTACTTC
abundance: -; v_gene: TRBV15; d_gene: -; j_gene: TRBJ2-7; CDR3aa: CATSRDTTAYEQYF; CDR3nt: TGTGCCACCAGCAGAGATACGACGGCATACGAGCAGTACTTC
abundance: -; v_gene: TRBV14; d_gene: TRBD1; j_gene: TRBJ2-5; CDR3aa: CASSRLGQGKGETQYF; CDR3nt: TGTGCCAGCAGCCGCTTGGGACAGGGAAAGGGAGAGACCCAGTACTTC
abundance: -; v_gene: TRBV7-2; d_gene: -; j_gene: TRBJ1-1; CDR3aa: CASSLALTGNTEAFF; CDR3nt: TGTGCCAGCAGCTTAGCGCTGACAGGGAACACTGAAGCTTTCTTT
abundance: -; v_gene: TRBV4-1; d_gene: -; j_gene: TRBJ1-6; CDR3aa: CASSQDPGSYNSPLHF; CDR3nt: TGCGCCAGCAGCCAAGACCCGGGGTCTTATAATTCACCCCTCCACTTT
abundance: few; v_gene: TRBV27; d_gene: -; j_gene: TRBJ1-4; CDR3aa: CASSFRSGRYEKLFF; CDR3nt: TGTGCCAGCAGTTTCCGATCAGGGAGGTATGAAAAACTGTTTTTT
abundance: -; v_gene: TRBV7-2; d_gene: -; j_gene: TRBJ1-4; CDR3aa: CASSLETAATNEKLFF; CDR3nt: TGTGCCAGCAGCTTAGAAACAGCTGCAACTAATGAAAAACTGTTTTTT
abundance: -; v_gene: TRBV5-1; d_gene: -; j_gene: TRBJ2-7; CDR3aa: CASSLGTDSYEQYF; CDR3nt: TGCGCCAGCAGCTTGGGGACAGACTCCTACGAGCAGTACTTC